The T cell receptor (beta chain) under discussion was sequenced for a study of immune characterization of retroperitoneal liposarcoma. The trim removed 5 bases at V and 6 bases at J, leaving 2 bases unmatched. CDR3 length equals 15 residues. TCRdb re-analysed the PCR reads in MiXCR, keeping a single row per CDR3 protein. The sample contains approximately 3,000 distinct CDR3 sequences, approximately 45% of which appear only once. What was sequenced was tumor tissue. The source is a male donor with retroperitoneal liposarcoma. This rearrangement joins TRBV12-3 or TRBV12-4 to TRBJ2-1, with 15 bases aligning to TRBD2. The CDR3 DNA sequence: TGTGCCAGCAGTCGGACTAGCGGGGGGGCCAATGAGCAGTTCTTC. Translating gives CASSRTSGGANEQFF.